This T cell receptor (beta chain) was observed in a study of post-analysis software for immune sequencing data. Across the study: Patients had relapsing-remitting, secondary progressive or progressive-relapsing multiple sclerosis; some lacked subtype. General study findings and limits: People with multiple sclerosis had a significantly lower normalized Chao1 diversity than controls did.

Researchers reported that TCR beta cDNA libraries carried unique molecular identifiers. TCRdb passed the PCR reads through MiXCR, listing each CDR3 protein once. Of hundreds of thousands of distinct CDR3 sequences in the sample, roughly two fifths are singletons; the top ten hold 1.7%. This clonotype has more than one count but fewer than ten. No antigen is known for it. The TCR was taken from a girl aged 5-17 years with multiple sclerosis. Source material: blood.

The CDR3 DNA is TGCGCCAGCAGCTTGGGGACAGGGGGCTATCAGCCCCAGCATTTT. It encodes CASSLGTGGYQPQHF. The gene calls are TRBV5-1 and TRBJ1-5; 11 nucleotides agree with TRBD1. Germline V gives CDR1 SGHRS, CDR2 YFSETQ. This CDR3 comprises 15 residues. V gave up 0 bases and J gave up 5 bases; unmatched junction bases: 1. Using reference TRBV5-1 and TRBJ1-5 for the parts outside the CDR3, the full variable domain is KAGVTQTPRYLIKTRGQQVTLSCSPISGHRSVSWYQQTPGQGLQFLFEYFSETQRNKGNFPGRFSGRQFSNSRSEMNVSTLELGDSALYLCASSLGTGGYQPQHFGDGTRLSIL.